The T cell receptor beta chain described here comes from a study of T-cell reconstitution after alpha-beta-depleted transplantation in children. The CDR3 consists of 14 residues. Trimming took 4 bases from V and 7 from J, leaving 16 bases between them. Germline CDR1 LGHNA, CDR2 YSLEER. This clonotype appeared a few times. Library preparation (for TCRbeta) was performed with unique molecular identifiers. Each CDR3 protein is one row after TCRdb ran MiXCR on the PCR reads. The sample gives roughly 300,000 distinct CDR3 sequences, 10% of which show up once; around 2.5% is in the top ten. The chain links TRBV4-3 to TRBJ1-2, with D uncertain. Material: PBMCs from the stem cell graft donor, obtained from the stem cell graft. The sequence derives from a human donor who donated a stem cell graft to a child with acute lymphoblastic leukemia. In DNA form, the CDR3 reads TGCGCCAGCAGCCTCCACCACTCGCGCCGTGGCTACACCTTC. It is translated as CASSLHHSRRGYTF.